This T cell receptor (beta chain) was identified in a study of blood T cell repertoires in COVID-19. Study-level information: Italy, Spain and the United States were the sources of the convalescent and acute COVID-19 samples. Sources were T cells, B-cell-depleted T cells, or PBMCs; the material itself was cDNA or gDNA.

In the authors' methods: Nucleated cell number was recorded as an estimate derived from reference gene primer amplification. Clones were sequenced by immunoSEQ multiplex PCR, and TCRdb holds only the in-frame ones, with some missing. That table gives V, J and clone size, and the DNA gave D and trimming. Here the sample spans hundreds of thousands of clones, around four fifths being singletons. V was cut by 3 bases and J by 1 base, with 16 bases left in between. CDR3 length equals 16 residues. Per germline, CDR1 SGDLS and CDR2 YYNGEE. The TCR was taken from a woman of 80 years or more with acute or convalescent COVID-19. The sequencing input was peripheral blood. V and J are TRBV9 and TRBJ2-5; a possible D gene is TRBD1 (7 bases). CDR3 sequence (DNA): TGTGCCAGCAGCGCCAGACAGGGAGGCCTCCAAGAGACCCAGTACTTC. Protein sequence: CASSARQGGLQETQYF.